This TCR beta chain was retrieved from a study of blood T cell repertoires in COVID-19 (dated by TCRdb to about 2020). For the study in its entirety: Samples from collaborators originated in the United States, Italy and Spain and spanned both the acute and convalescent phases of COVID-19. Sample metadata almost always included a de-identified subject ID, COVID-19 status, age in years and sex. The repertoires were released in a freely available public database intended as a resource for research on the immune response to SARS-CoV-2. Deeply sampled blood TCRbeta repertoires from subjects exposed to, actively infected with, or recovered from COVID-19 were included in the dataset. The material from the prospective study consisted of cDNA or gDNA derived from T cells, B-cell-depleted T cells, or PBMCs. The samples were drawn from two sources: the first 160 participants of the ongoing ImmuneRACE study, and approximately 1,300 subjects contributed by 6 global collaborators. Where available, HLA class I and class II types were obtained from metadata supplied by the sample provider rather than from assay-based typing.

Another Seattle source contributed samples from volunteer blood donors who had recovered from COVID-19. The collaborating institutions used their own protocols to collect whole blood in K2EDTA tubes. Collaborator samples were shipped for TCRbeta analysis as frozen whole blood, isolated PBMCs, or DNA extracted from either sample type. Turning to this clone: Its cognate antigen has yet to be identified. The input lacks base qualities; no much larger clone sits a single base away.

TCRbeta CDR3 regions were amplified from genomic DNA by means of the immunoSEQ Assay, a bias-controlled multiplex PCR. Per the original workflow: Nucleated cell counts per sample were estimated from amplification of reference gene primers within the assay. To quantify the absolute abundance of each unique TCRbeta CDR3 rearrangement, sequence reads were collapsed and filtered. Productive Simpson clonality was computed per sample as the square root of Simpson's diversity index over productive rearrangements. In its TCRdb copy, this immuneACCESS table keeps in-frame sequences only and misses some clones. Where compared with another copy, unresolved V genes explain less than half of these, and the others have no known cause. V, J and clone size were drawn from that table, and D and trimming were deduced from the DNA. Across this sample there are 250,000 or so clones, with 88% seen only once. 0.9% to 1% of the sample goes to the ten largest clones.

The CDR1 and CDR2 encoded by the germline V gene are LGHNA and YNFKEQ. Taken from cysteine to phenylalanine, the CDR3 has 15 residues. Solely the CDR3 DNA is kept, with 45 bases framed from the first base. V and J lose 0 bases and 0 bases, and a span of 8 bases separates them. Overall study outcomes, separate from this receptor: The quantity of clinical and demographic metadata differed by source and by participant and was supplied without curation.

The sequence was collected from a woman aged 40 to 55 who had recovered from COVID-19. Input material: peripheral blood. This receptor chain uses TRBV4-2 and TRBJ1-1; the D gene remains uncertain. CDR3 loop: CASSQENSVNTEAFF. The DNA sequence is TGTGCCAGCAGCCAAGAGAATTCAGTGAACACTGAAGCTTTCTTT.